The rows below give T cell receptor beta chains drawn from one sample of a study of blood T cell repertoires in COVID-19. The assay was immunoSEQ multiplex PCR, and TCRdb's table has in-frame clones only and misses some. This sample carries roughly 320,000 clones, just under 90% of them seen once, and the ten largest clones take 1.5% to 2%. The source material was peripheral blood. These receptors all come from a woman aged 25 to 39 with COVID-19, enrolled during active disease. Each CDR3 is given with its conserved first and last residue. A D gene is named only where the DNA matches it firmly. Some rows mark clone size as missing; the rest say once, few, many or name a class of expanded clone.

len	v_gene	j_gene	d_gene	abundance	CDR3aa	CDR3nt
16	TRBV11-2	TRBJ2-1	TRBD2	-	CASSHGLAAPLNEQFF	TGTGCCAGCAGCCACGGACTAGCGGCGCCTCTCAATGAGCAGTTCTTC
15	TRBV24-1	TRBJ2-1	TRBD2	once	CATSDPGLHYNEQFF	TGTGCCACCAGTGATCCGGGACTACATTACAATGAGCAGTTCTTC
15	TRBV11-2	TRBJ2-7	TRBD1	-	CASSFRGMSSYEQYF	TGTGCCAGCAGTTTCAGGGGGATGAGCTCCTACGAGCAGTACTTC
18	TRBV6-2/TRBV6-3	TRBJ1-5	TRBD1	few	CASSYLKGQGWLDQPQHF	TGTGCCAGCAGTTACTTGAAGGGACAGGGATGGTTAGATCAGCCCCAGCATTTT
15	TRBV28	TRBJ1-2	-	-	CASRTGGPPNYGYTF	TGTGCCAGCAGAACGGGCGGGCCCCCTAACTATGGCTACACCTTC
14	TRBV5-1	TRBJ2-1	-	-	CASSLRGGDNEQFF	TGCGCCAGCAGCTTGAGGGGGGGTGACAATGAGCAGTTCTTC
19	TRBV14	TRBJ1-2	-	-	CASSQALGPQALFGYGYTF	TGTGCCAGCAGCCAAGCTCTGGGGCCTCAGGCGCTGTTTGGTTATGGCTACACCTTC
15	TRBV7-2	TRBJ2-1	TRBD2	-	CASSRAGGGYNEQFF	TGTGCCAGCAGCCGTGCGGGGGGCGGGTACAATGAGCAGTTCTTC
15	TRBV18	TRBJ1-3	TRBD1	-	CASSPTGASGNTIYF	TGTGCCAGCTCACCAACAGGGGCGTCTGGAAACACCATATATTTT
14	TRBV18	TRBJ2-5	TRBD1	-	CASSPAGTAQTQYF	TGTGCCAGCTCACCGGCTGGGACAGCGCAGACCCAGTACTTC
15	TRBV27	TRBJ1-1	TRBD1	-	CASSLSLGGSTEAFF	TGTGCCAGCAGTTTATCGTTAGGGGGCAGCACTGAAGCTTTCTTT
16	TRBV6-6	TRBJ2-2	-	-	CASSYGGVLSTGELFF	TGTGCCAGCAGTTACGGCGGGGTGCTTAGCACCGGGGAGCTGTTTTTT
12	TRBV5-6	TRBJ1-5	-	-	CASSAQGQPQHF	TGTGCCAGCAGCGCACAGGGTCAGCCCCAGCATTTT
16	TRBV4-1	TRBJ2-3	TRBD1	-	CASSQDEQGKVDTQYF	TGCGCCAGCAGCCAAGATGAACAGGGGAAGGTAGATACGCAGTATTTT
17	TRBV4-1	TRBJ1-6	-	-	CASSQEMGGPYNSPLHF	TGCGCCAGCAGCCAAGAAATGGGGGGTCCCTATAATTCACCCCTCCACTTT
18	TRBV6-4	TRBJ2-2	TRBD2	-	CASSDHLAGGPGTGELFF	TGTGCCAGCAGTGATCACCTAGCGGGGGGGCCGGGAACCGGGGAGCTGTTTTTT
14	TRBV5-4	TRBJ2-2	-	-	CASSLGQYTGELFF	TGTGCCAGCAGCTTGGGACAGTACACCGGGGAGCTGTTTTTT
16	TRBV9	TRBJ2-6	-	once	CASSLNRGSGANVLTF	TGTGCCAGCAGCCTCAATCGGGGGTCTGGGGCCAACGTCCTGACTTTC
14	TRBV4-1	TRBJ1-2	-	-	CASSQESLLGGYTF	TGCGCCAGCAGCCAAGAATCCTTGTTGGGCGGCTACACCTTC
14	TRBV11-2	TRBJ2-5	-	-	CASSLEGGPQAQYF	TGTGCCAGCAGCCTCGAGGGCGGGCCCCAGGCCCAGTACTTC
16	TRBV19	TRBJ1-1	-	-	CASSKEAGVVYTEAFF	TGTGCCAGTAGTAAGGAGGCGGGGGTTGTCTACACTGAAGCTTTCTTT
15	TRBV6-1	TRBJ1-2	-	-	CASSEAVAGYYGYTF	TGTGCCAGCAGTGAAGCAGTCGCAGGGTACTATGGCTACACCTTC